This T cell receptor (beta chain) was sequenced during a study of OX40 agonist ivuxolimab in advanced cancers. Study-level points and caveats: Compared with others, partial responders at 0.1-3.0 mg/kg displayed clonal expansion among the lowest.

The assay was immunoSEQ multiplex PCR, and TCRdb's table has in-frame clones only and misses some. The table shows 65,000 to 85,000 clones, with 84% occurring only once. In the case of this clone: Its antigen remains unidentified.

The V gene's germline CDR1 is SGHTA and CDR2 FQGNSA. Deletions cut 1 base from V and 3 bases from J, with 6 bases between. The CDR3 has 14 residues. The chain couples TRBV7-2 to TRBJ1-4; no reliable D call. Source: CD4+ or CD8+ T cells sorted from blood, taken in a trial of the OX40 agonist ivuxolimab. The TCR comes from an adult with an advanced solid tumor such as melanoma, head and neck, liver or kidney cancer. CDR3 loop: CASSLGGSNEKLFF. Written as DNA, the CDR3 is TGTGCCAGCAGCTTAGGAGGGTCTAATGAAAAACTGTTTTTT.